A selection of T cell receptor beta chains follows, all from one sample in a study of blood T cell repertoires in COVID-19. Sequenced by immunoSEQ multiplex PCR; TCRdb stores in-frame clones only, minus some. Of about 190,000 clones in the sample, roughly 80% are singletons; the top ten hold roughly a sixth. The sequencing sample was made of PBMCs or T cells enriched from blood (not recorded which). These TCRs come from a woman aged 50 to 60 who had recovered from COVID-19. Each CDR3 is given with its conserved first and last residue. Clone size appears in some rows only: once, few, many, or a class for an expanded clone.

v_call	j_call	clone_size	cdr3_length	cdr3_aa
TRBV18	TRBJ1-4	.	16	CASSRQGGDTNEKLFF
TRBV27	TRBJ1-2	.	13	CASSLTSVASYTF
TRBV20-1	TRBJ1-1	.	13	CSASGRGNTEAFF
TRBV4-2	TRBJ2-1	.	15	CASSQVSGSYNEQFF
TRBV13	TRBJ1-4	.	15	CASSPRLATNEKLFF
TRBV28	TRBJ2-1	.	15	CASSFTGRGGNEQFF
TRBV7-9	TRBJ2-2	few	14	CASSFTPGSGELFF
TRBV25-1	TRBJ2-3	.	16	CASSESYAGAIDTQYF
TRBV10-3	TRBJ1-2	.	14	CAIRPGQGDYGYTF
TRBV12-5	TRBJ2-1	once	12	CASGLGTNEQFF
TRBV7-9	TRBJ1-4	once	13	CASYTTTNEKLFF
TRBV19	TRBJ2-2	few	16	CASTLTGTSNTGELFF
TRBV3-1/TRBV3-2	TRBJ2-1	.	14	CASSQESSGGLQFF
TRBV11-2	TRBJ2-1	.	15	CASSPRKRANNEQFF
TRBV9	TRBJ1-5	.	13	CASSVDSFQPQHF
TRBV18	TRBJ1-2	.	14	CASSPPAANYGYTF
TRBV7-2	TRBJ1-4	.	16	CASSLRGGGADEKLFF
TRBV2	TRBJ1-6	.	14	CASRFQGGNSPLHF
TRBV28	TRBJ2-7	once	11	CASSSRQRRYF
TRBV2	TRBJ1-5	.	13	CASSGQQGQPQHF
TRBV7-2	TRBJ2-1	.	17	CASSLVPVVAEGDEQFF
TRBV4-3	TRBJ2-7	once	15	CASSQRYREAYEQYF
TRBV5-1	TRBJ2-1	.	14	CATQRTSAANEQFF
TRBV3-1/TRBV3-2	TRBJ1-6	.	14	CASKQAGLKDPLHF
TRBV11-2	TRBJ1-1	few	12	CASSLEKAQAFF
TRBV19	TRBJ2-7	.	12	CASSSEVYEQYF
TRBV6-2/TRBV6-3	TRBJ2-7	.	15	CASSAPGQGVDEQYF
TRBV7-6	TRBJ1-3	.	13	CASSSAGGNTIYF
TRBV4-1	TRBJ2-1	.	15	CASSQEREFSGEQFF
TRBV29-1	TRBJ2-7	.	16	CSVTSGSYVRSYEQYF
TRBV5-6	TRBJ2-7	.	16	CASSFFFGDRSYEQYF
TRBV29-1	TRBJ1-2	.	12	CSVGTGRGGYTF
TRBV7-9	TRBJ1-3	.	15	CASSLARVSGNTIYF
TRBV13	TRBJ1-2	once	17	CASTALGTGRAFYGYTF
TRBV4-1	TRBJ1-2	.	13	CASSQGQSYGYTF
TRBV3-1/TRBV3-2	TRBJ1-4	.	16	CASSPKRVLKGEKLFF
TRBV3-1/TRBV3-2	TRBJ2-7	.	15	CASSRREAGGYEQYF
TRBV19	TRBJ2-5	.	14	CASSNRVSQETQYF
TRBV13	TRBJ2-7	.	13	CASSLAGRGEQYF
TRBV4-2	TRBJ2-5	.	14	CASSREQGGETQYF
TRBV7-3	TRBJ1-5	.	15	CASSPTGGLNQPQHF
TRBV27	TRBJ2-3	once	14	CATRSGSSTDTQYF
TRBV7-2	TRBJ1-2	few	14	CASSLGISGYGYTF
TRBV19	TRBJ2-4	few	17	CASSIYRTAGAKNIQYF
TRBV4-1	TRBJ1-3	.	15	CASSPAFSHTNTIYF
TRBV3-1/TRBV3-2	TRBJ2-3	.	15	CASSPRLASTDTQYF
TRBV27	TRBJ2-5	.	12	CATRVGGAGPYF
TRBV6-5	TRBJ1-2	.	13	CASLGGRYYGYTF
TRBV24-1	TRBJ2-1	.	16	CATSDRTPSSYNEQFF
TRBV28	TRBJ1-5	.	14	CASSGQGRGQPQHF
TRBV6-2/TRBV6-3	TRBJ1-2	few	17	CASSFWTGGKTNYGYTF
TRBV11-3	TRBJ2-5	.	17	CASSLGVSGSGGETQYF